One sample yielded the 11 T cell receptor beta chains listed below, sequenced in a study of cytomegalovirus exposure and HLA in healthy donors. PCR amplification relied on 60 Vbeta primers (plus 13 Jbeta primers). Method: immunoSEQ multiplex PCR; TCRdb's copy keeps in-frame clones and lacks some. This sample has about 190,000 clones, with approximately 87% found just once. The sequenced material came from PBMCs. The receptors stem from a man aged 30-40 years in good health and CMV-seronegative.

The chain joins TRBV4-3 to TRBJ2-1; D is unresolved. The CDR3 contains 14 residues. V lost 0 bases to trimming and J lost 9 bases, with 12 bases between them. Germline V gene data show CDR1 as LGHNA and CDR2 as YSLEER. The CDR3 DNA reads TGCGCCAGCAGCCAAGAGTCCGCATCGGGTGAGCAGTTCTTC. This codes for CASSQESASGEQFF.

This rearrangement joins TRBV19 to TRBJ2-7; 7 bases match TRBD1. The CDR3 loop spans 16 amino acids. V lost 2 bases, J lost 0 bases, and 7 bases stayed unmatched. CDR1 and CDR2 (germline): LNHDA, SQIVND (reference sequence). The CDR3 reads CASSISGDSLSYEQYF. CDR3 nucleotides: TGTGCCAGTAGTATATCCGGGGACAGCCTCTCCTACGAGCAGTACTTC.

This chain uses TRBV25-1 with TRBJ2-5; TRBD1 agrees at 10 bases. V was clipped by 4 bases and J by 2 bases; unmatched bases: 4. There are 15 residues in the CDR3. Germline CDR1 is MGHDK and CDR2 is SYGVNS. CDR3 bases: TGTGCCAGCAGTGTTCCGGGACAGGGGCAAGAGACCCAGTACTTC. Protein product: CASSVPGQGQETQYF.

The genes are TRBV30 and TRBJ2-2; 10 bases fit TRBD2. V dropped 0 bases and J dropped 8; count of bases not matched to a gene: 3. CDR1 is GTSNPN and CDR2 is SVGIG in the germline V gene (reference sequence). This CDR3 is built from 14 residues. CDR3 nucleotides: TGTGCCTGGAGTGTAGCGGGAGGGTTAGGGGAGCTGTTTTTT. Protein sequence: CAWSVAGGLGELFF.

The genes are TRBV18 and TRBJ1-1; TRBD1 is a possible D gene (5 bases). Trimming removed 3 bases at V and 4 bases at J, with 21 bases between. Germline values: CDR1 KGHSH, CDR2 LQKENI. The CDR3 runs to 17 residues. CDR3 sequence (DNA): TGTGCCAGCTCACCTCAAACCGGGGGACGGGCGGGCACTGAAGCTTTCTTT. Residues: CASSPQTGGRAGTEAFF.

The V and J genes are TRBV28 and TRBJ1-6; 8 bases fit TRBD1. This CDR3 is built from 15 residues. The germline V gene has CDR1 MDHEN and CDR2 SYDVKM. The V gene end was trimmed by 3 bases and the J gene end by 10 bases; junction bases not matched to a gene: 8. The CDR3 spells CASSFQGAPLSPLHF. As DNA, the CDR3 is TGTGCCAGCAGTTTCCAGGGGGCGCCGTTATCACCCCTCCACTTT.

The gene calls are TRBV19 and TRBJ1-2, with 9 bases aligning to TRBD1. Germline CDR1 and CDR2: LNHDA and SQIVND (reference sequence). After removal of 9 bases from V and 4 bases from J, the junction contained 6 bases not matched to a gene. The CDR3 length is 13 residues. CDR3 nucleotide sequence: TGTGCCAGCAACAGGGGGCCCAGCTATGGCTACACCTTC. Translated: CASNRGPSYGYTF. Full variable domain (outside the CDR3, taken from reference TRBV19 and TRBJ1-2): DGGITQSPKYLFRKEGQNVTLSCEQNLNHDAMYWYRQDPGQGLRLIYYSQIVNDFQKGDIAEGYSVSREKKESFPLTVTSAQKNPTAFYLCASNRGPSYGYTFGSGTRLTVV.

The rearrangement joins TRBV5-1 to TRBJ1-1; no clear D gene. The CDR3 extends over 15 amino acids. CDR1 is SGHRS and CDR2 is YFSETQ in the germline V gene. V lost 1 base to trimming and J lost 3 bases, with 13 bases between them. The chain's CDR3 is CASSLSSSRDTEAFF. In DNA, the CDR3 is TGCGCCAGCAGCTTGTCTTCCTCCCGTGACACTGAAGCTTTCTTT.

This rearrangement joins TRBV5-1 to TRBJ2-7; 8 bases are a match to TRBD2. J lost 0 bases, V lost 4 bases, and 3 bases had no gene match. This CDR3 spans 14 amino acids. Germline V gene data show CDR1 as SGHRS and CDR2 as YFSETQ. The CDR3 reads CASSPGGSSYEQYF. CDR3 nucleotide sequence: TGCGCCAGCAGCCCGGGGGGGAGCTCCTACGAGCAGTACTTC.

The chain has TRBV14 and TRBJ1-2; a possible D gene is TRBD1 (5 bases). The CDR3 sequence is 17 residues long. Germline V gene sequence: CDR1 SGHDN, CDR2 FVKESK. Trimming removed 0 bases from V and 0 bases from J, with 14 bases in between. The CDR3 is CASSQDTGTPANYGYTF. CDR3 DNA: TGTGCCAGCAGCCAAGATACCGGGACTCCTGCTAACTATGGCTACACCTTC. Drawing the rest from reference TRBV14 and TRBJ1-2, the complete variable domain is EAGVTQFPSHSVIEKGQTVTLRCDPISGHDNLYWYRRVMGKEIKFLLHFVKESKQDESGMPNNRFLAERTGGTYSTLKVQPAELEDSGVYFCASSQDTGTPANYGYTFGSGTRLTVV.

V usage is TRBV4-1 and J usage is TRBJ2-2; the match to TRBD1 covers 8 bases. The germline V gene has CDR1 MGHRA and CDR2 YSYEKL. This CDR3 is built from 17 residues. V lost 4 bases, J lost 6 bases, and 13 bases stayed unmatched. CDR3 bases: TGCGCCAGCAGCCTAAGACAGGGGCTACCCGGCGCCGGGGAGCTGTTTTTT. This translates into CASSLRQGLPGAGELFF.